Listed below are T cell receptor beta chains from one sample, sequenced in a study of vaccination effects on CD4 cells after COVID-19. The antigens of these receptors remain unknown. The protocol was immunoSEQ multiplex PCR, while the TCRdb copy is restricted to in-frame clones and leaves out a portion. This sample yields roughly 56,000 clones, of which 60% to 75% are seen a single time; around 1.2% belongs to the top ten. Sequenced here: CD4+ T cells from PBMCs cultured with HCoV-229E spike peptides, sampled after COVID-19 vaccination. All receptors come from a human donor who received a COVID-19 vaccine. CDR3s include the opening cysteine and the closing phenylalanine or tryptophan. D genes are given only for firm matches. Only part of the rows carry a size: once, few, many, or a class if the clone is expanded.

clone_size	v_call	d_call	j_call	cdr3_nt	cdr3_aa
.	TRBV5-5	TRBD1	TRBJ1-2	TGTGCCAGCAGCCTGGGGACAGGGAGCTATGGCTACACCTTC	CASSLGTGSYGYTF
.	TRBV7-3	.	TRBJ2-2	TGTGCCAGCAGCTTAATTGGGGGGCAATCCGGGGAGCTGTTTTTT	CASSLIGGQSGELFF
once	TRBV7-2	.	TRBJ1-2	TGTGCCAGCAGCCCCCGGAGCTATGGCTACACCTTC	CASSPRSYGYTF
.	TRBV5-1	.	TRBJ1-3	TGCGCCAGCTCGCGGGATGGAAACACCATATATTTT	CASSRDGNTIYF
few	TRBV7-3	TRBD2	TRBJ2-1	TGTGCCAGCAGCCTCCTGCGGGGGGGGTACAATGAGCAGTTCTTC	CASSLLRGGYNEQFF
.	TRBV6-5	TRBD1	TRBJ1-1	TGTGCCAGCAGTTCCCCTCGACAGGGGGCGAACACTGAAGCTTTCTTT	CASSSPRQGANTEAFF
.	TRBV19	.	TRBJ1-1	TGTGCCAGTAGCATAAGGGGCACTGAAGCTTTCTTT	CASSIRGTEAFF
few	TRBV14	TRBD1	TRBJ1-2	TGTGCCAGCAGCCAAAAAAGGACAGGGGGCGACGGCTACACCTTC	CASSQKRTGGDGYTF
.	TRBV10-2	TRBD1	TRBJ2-1	TGCGCCAGCACCCGAGAGACAGGGGGCGCCTACAATGAGCAGTTCTTC	CASTRETGGAYNEQFF
.	TRBV7-9	.	TRBJ2-6	TGTGCCAGCAGCTCCAACTCTGGGGCCAACGTCCTGACTTTC	CASSSNSGANVLTF
.	TRBV7-8	.	TRBJ1-1	TGTGCCAGCAGCTTGTCGAGGGAAGACTTTATGCTCACTGAAGCTTTCTTT	CASSLSREDFMLTEAFF
.	TRBV7-8	.	TRBJ1-2	TGTGCCAGCAGCTTCGGCAGGGAGAGATTTGGTGGCTACACCTTC	CASSFGRERFGGYTF
.	TRBV12-5	.	TRBJ2-5	TGTGCTAGTGGCTTGTATGGGGCCGAGACCCAGTACTTC	CASGLYGAETQYF
once	TRBV6-5	.	TRBJ1-2	TGTGCCAGCAGTTACTCTTTTCTGGGGGAAAGAAATGGCTACACCTTC	CASSYSFLGERNGYTF
few	TRBV5-1	TRBD1	TRBJ1-1	TGCGCCAGCAGCTTGTACAGGGGCAACACTGAAGCTTTCTTT	CASSLYRGNTEAFF
.	TRBV5-1	.	TRBJ1-2	TGCGCCAGCAGCTTGGCCCCGGACAGTTTGTATGGCTACACCTTC	CASSLAPDSLYGYTF
.	TRBV5-6	TRBD2	TRBJ2-5	TGTGCCAGCAGCAAAGCGGGACTACGGCAAGAGACCCAGTACTTC	CASSKAGLRQETQYF
.	TRBV2	.	TRBJ2-3	TGTGCCAGCAGTGTTGGGAGTAGCACAGATACGCAGTATTTT	CASSVGSSTDTQYF
.	TRBV7-3	.	TRBJ2-5	TGTGCCAGCAGCCCGGGACCGGGGGTTCGGGAGACCCAGTACTTC	CASSPGPGVRETQYF
.	TRBV25-1	TRBD1	TRBJ2-1	TGTGCCAGCAGATACTCCGGACAGGGGGTCCACAATGAGCAGTTCTTC	CASRYSGQGVHNEQFF
.	TRBV20-1	.	TRBJ2-3	TGCAGTGCTTTGGATGGAGATACGCAGTATTTT	CSALDGDTQYF
.	TRBV3-1/TRBV3-2	.	TRBJ1-4	TGTGCCAGCAGCCAAGGGATCCCAGGCGCCAACGAAAAACTGTTTTTT	CASSQGIPGANEKLFF
.	TRBV11-2	.	TRBJ2-2	TGTGCCAGCAGCTTGGAGGTTGTTTCCGGGGAGCTGTTTTTT	CASSLEVVSGELFF
.	TRBV30	TRBD1	TRBJ2-4	TGTGCCTGGAGTTCCGGACAGGGGCCCAAAAACATTCAGTACTTC	CAWSSGQGPKNIQYF
few	TRBV5-1	TRBD1	TRBJ1-2	TGCGCCAGCAGCCTGACAGGGTACTATGGCTACACCTTC	CASSLTGYYGYTF
.	TRBV6-5	TRBD1	TRBJ2-6	TGTGCCAGCAGTTCACAGGGGGCTGGGGCCAACGTCCTGACTTTC	CASSSQGAGANVLTF
.	TRBV28	.	TRBJ2-4	TGTGCCAGCAGTTCGGACAAGAAGTACTTC	CASSSDKKYF
.	TRBV5-1	TRBD2	TRBJ2-2	TGCGCCAGCAGCTTCCTCCCTAGCGGGGCAACCGGGGAGCTGTTTTTT	CASSFLPSGATGELFF
once	TRBV5-1	.	TRBJ1-4	TGCGCCAGCAGCCTAGGGGCAACTAATGAAAAACTGTTTTTT	CASSLGATNEKLFF
.	TRBV7-3	TRBD1	TRBJ2-3	TGTGCCAGCAGCTTAGTAACAGGGGGCAGGGATACGCAGTATTTT	CASSLVTGGRDTQYF
.	TRBV5-1	.	TRBJ2-5	TGCGCCAGCCGTCACCGGGAGGGGGCGCAAGAGACCCAGTACTTC	CASRHREGAQETQYF
once	TRBV2	.	TRBJ2-1	TGTGCCAGCAGCGCCCGGGGCAGATCGGTTAATGAGCAGTTCTTC	CASSARGRSVNEQFF
.	TRBV5-1	.	TRBJ1-1	TGCGCCAGCAGCCCTACGACAGAAAACACTGAAGCTTTCTTT	CASSPTTENTEAFF
once	TRBV7-3	.	TRBJ2-1	TGTGCCAGCAGCCGGGGAGATGAATACAATGAGCAGTTCTTC	CASSRGDEYNEQFF
.	TRBV11-3	.	TRBJ1-3	TGTGCCAGCAGTGCCGGCGACTCTGGAAACACCATATATTTT	CASSAGDSGNTIYF
once	TRBV18	.	TRBJ1-1	TGTGCCAGCTCACCAATCGGCTGGGGGAGTTGGGACACTGAAGCTTTCTTT	CASSPIGWGSWDTEAFF
.	TRBV7-2	.	TRBJ2-1	TGTGCCAGCAGCTTCGACATGACCTATTTTGAGGAGCAAAACAATGAGCAGTTCTTC	CASSFDMTYFEEQNNEQFF
.	TRBV7-3	.	TRBJ2-1	TGTGCCAGCAGCCCGAATGTGGGTGGCTCCTACAATGAGCAGTTCTTC	CASSPNVGGSYNEQFF
few	TRBV5-1	.	TRBJ1-2	TGCGCCAGCAGCTTGCGGCAGGGTATCAGCTATGGCTACACCTTC	CASSLRQGISYGYTF
.	TRBV7-3	.	TRBJ2-3	TGTGCCAGCAGCTCTGGACGGGACGGTACGCAGTATTTT	CASSSGRDGTQYF
.	TRBV2	.	TRBJ1-1	TGTGCCAGCAGTGAACGGAGGAACACTGAAGCTTTCTTT	CASSERRNTEAFF
.	TRBV5-1	.	TRBJ1-3	TGCGCCAGCAGCGTTTCGGGGGCGGGGAGACCTGGAAACACCATATATTTT	CASSVSGAGRPGNTIYF
.	TRBV24-1	.	TRBJ1-2	TGTGCCACCAGTGGTGGGGGCTGGAACTATGGCTACACCTTC	CATSGGGWNYGYTF
.	TRBV29-1	.	TRBJ2-1	TGCAGCGCAGGGGGAGGAAACAATGAGCAGTTCTTC	CSAGGGNNEQFF
.	TRBV9	TRBD2	TRBJ2-3	TGTGCCAGCAGCGCAAGACTAGCGGGGTTAGATACGCAGTATTTT	CASSARLAGLDTQYF